Each of the 20 T cell receptor beta chains below was sequenced from the same sample in a study of preoperative IRX-2 immunotherapy in early breast cancer. Regarding treatment: preoperative locoregional IRX-2 cytokine immunotherapy. Assay: immunoSEQ multiplex PCR; the TCRdb copy retains only in-frame clones and omits some. The table shows about 62,000 clones, with approximately 94% occurring only once. The material was obtained from a patient treated with IRX-2 immunotherapy. All receptors derive from a human donor with breast cancer.

The table lists this clone with a count of one. This sequence joins TRBV19 and TRBJ2-6; D is undetermined. The CDR3 has 13 residues. V shed 7 bases and J shed 0 bases, with 4 bases lying between them. CDR1 is LNHDA and CDR2 is SQIVND in the germline V gene (reference sequence). As DNA, the CDR3 is TGTGCCAGTAACCTCTCTGGGGCCAACGTCCTGACTTTC. It codes for CASNLSGANVLTF.

The chain carries TRBV6-1 and TRBJ2-2; D is unresolved. Trimming pared 3 bases from V and 1 base from J, leaving 6 bases between. Germline-derived CDR1 and CDR2 are MNHNS and SASEGT. CDR3 size: 14 residues. The CDR3 DNA follows: TGTGCCAGCAGTGACTGGTGGAACACCGGGGAGCTGTTTTTT. Amino acids: CASSDWWNTGELFF.

This clone has a handful of counts. The chain joins TRBV10-3 to TRBJ2-1, with 7 bases that match TRBD2. Losses at the gene ends were 0 bases for V and 1 base for J; bases not matched to a gene: 3. The CDR3 sequence is 16 residues long. CDR1 is ENHRY, CDR2 SYGVKD, per germline. This chain's CDR3 is CAISESAGGSYNEQFF. CDR3 sequence (DNA): TGTGCCATCAGTGAGTCGGCCGGGGGGTCCTACAATGAGCAGTTCTTC.

This sequence joins TRBV7-2 and TRBJ2-3; D is possibly TRBD1 (6 bases). The V gene lost 4 bases and the J gene lost 4 bases, with 12 bases spanning the gap. CDR1 is SGHTA, CDR2 FQGNSA, per germline. CDR3 length: 14 residues. CDR3 amino acids: CASSYWTAPDTQYF. The CDR3 DNA reads TGTGCCAGCAGCTACTGGACAGCACCAGATACGCAGTATTTT.

This clone has more than one count but fewer than ten. V usage is TRBV7-2 and J usage is TRBJ2-1, with D possibly being TRBD1 or TRBD2 (5 bases each). This CDR3 is 14 amino acids long. V was shortened by 2 bases and J by 9 bases, with 14 bases between the two germline ends. CDR1 is SGHTA and CDR2 is FQGNSA in the germline V gene. As DNA, the CDR3 is TGTGCCAGCAGCTTAACGGGACGCTCTCTTGAGCAGTTCTTC. Its translation is CASSLTGRSLEQFF.

The rearrangement links TRBV28 to TRBJ2-5; 12 nucleotides match TRBD2. After removal of 8 bases from V and 3 bases from J, the junction contained 10 bases not matched to a gene. Germline lookup yields CDR1 MDHEN and CDR2 SYDVKM. The CDR3 extends over 16 amino acids. CDR3: CASFPPGLAGKETQYF. DNA for the CDR3: TGTGCCAGCTTCCCGCCCGGACTAGCGGGGAAAGAGACCCAGTACTTC.

The rearrangement joins TRBV6-6 to TRBJ2-4; D gene uncertain. The CDR3 loop spans 15 amino acids. The ends were cut back, 2 bases at V and 0 bases at J, with 8 bases in the middle. The germline CDR1 and CDR2 sequences are MNHNY and SVGAGI (reference sequence). The CDR3: CASSYPTVAKNIQYF. Written as DNA, the CDR3 is TGTGCCAGCAGTTACCCAACAGTAGCCAAAAACATTCAGTACTTC.

This chain connects TRBV16 to TRBJ2-7, with unresolved D. Trimming shortened V by 2 bases and J by 0 bases, and 14 bases separated the two germline ends. The CDR3 is 16 residues long. CDR1 and CDR2 from the germline V gene are KGHSY and FQNENV. The CDR3 DNA reads TGTGCCAGCAGCCAAGAGCCGTCGTTTTCCTCCTACGAGCAGTACTTC. Protein product: CASSQEPSFSSYEQYF.

Sample share makes this clone medium-sized. This chain joins TRBV18 and TRBJ2-1, with 9 bases aligning to TRBD2. Germline lookup yields CDR1 KGHSH and CDR2 LQKENI. After removal of 4 bases from V and 1 base from J, the junction contained 8 bases not matched to a gene. CDR3 size: 17 residues. This chain's CDR3 is CASSLLSGRESYNEQFF. CDR3 coding DNA: TGTGCCAGCTCACTTCTTAGCGGGAGAGAATCCTACAATGAGCAGTTCTTC.

The V gene is TRBV7-6, the J gene TRBJ2-5; no reliable D call. Per germline, CDR1 SGHVS and CDR2 FNYEAQ. This CDR3 contains 13 residues. Trimming stripped 1 base from V and 5 bases from J, with 8 bases between. The CDR3 reads CASSLGVGETQYF. The CDR3 nucleotides are TGTGCCAGCAGCTTAGGTGTTGGCGAGACCCAGTACTTC.

The DNA for the CDR3 is TGTGCCAGCAGTTTATCCGGGGGGTCCGGAAACACCATATATTTT. It specifies CASSLSGGSGNTIYF. The V and J genes are TRBV27 and TRBJ1-3; D is perhaps TRBD1 (5 bases). Trimming took off 0 bases at V and 4 bases at J, with 10 bases between the two ends. Germline loops: CDR1 MNHEY, CDR2 SMNVEV (reference sequence). The CDR3 loop spans 15 amino acids.

With regard to this clone: One end of the junction fails to match germline, which may point to a read error. The CDR3 protein is CASTPVRGPKTGELFF. The CDR3 DNA reads TGTGCCAGCACCCCCGTCCGGGGGCCGAAGACCGGGGAGCTGTTTTTT. The rearrangement uses TRBV11-2 and TRBJ2-2; D is perhaps TRBD1 or TRBD2 (6 bases each). In germline, CDR1 is SGHAT, CDR2 FQNNGV. The CDR3 loop spans 16 amino acids.

The gene calls are TRBV30 and TRBJ2-2; possibly TRBD1 or TRBD2 for D (5 bases each). Germline V gene data show CDR1 as GTSNPN and CDR2 as SVGIG (reference sequence). V lost 2 bases, J lost 6 bases, and 19 bases lay in between. The CDR3 sequence is 16 residues long. The CDR3 DNA follows: TGTGCCTGGAGTTCAACGCCCGGGACCCCCTCCGGGGAGCTGTTTTTT. It yields the protein CAWSSTPGTPSGELFF.

The chain carries TRBV5-1 and TRBJ1-4; D is possibly TRBD1 (5 bases). Germline-derived CDR1 and CDR2 are SGHRS and YFSETQ. The CDR3 spans 14 residues. The germline V and J ends were trimmed by 4 bases and 5 bases, with 12 bases remaining between them. CDR3 amino acids: CASSLDSMNEKLFF. The CDR3 coding sequence is TGCGCCAGCAGCCTCGACAGTATGAATGAAAAACTGTTTTTT.

In this sample, this clone turned up once. The rearrangement links TRBV21-1 to TRBJ1-2; TRBD1 is the table's D call and was not checked against the DNA. TRBV21-1 is termed a pseudogene. The CDR3 consists of 20 residues. The CDR3 here is CASRPTTGCHGIYVDYGYTF. The CDR3 coding sequence is TGTGCCAGCAGACCGACGACAGGGTGCCACGGGATTTACGTGGACTATGGCTACACCTTC.

This sequence joins TRBV29-1 and TRBJ1-1, with TRBD1 matching over 8 bases. The V gene's germline CDR1 is SQVTM and CDR2 ANQGSEA. The junction had 4 bases not matched to a gene; V was cut back by 6 bases and J by 1 base. This CDR3 is 13 amino acids long. CDR3 in amino acids: CSVETGENTEAFF. The CDR3 DNA sequence: TGCAGCGTGGAGACAGGGGAGAACACTGAAGCTTTCTTT.

This chain links TRBV19 with TRBJ2-7; 10 bases align to TRBD1. Losses at the gene ends were 0 bases for V and 2 bases for J; bases not matched to a gene: 4. Germline values: CDR1 LNHDA, CDR2 SQIVND (reference sequence). The length of the CDR3 is 16 residues. The CDR3 here is CASSIDQGTGAYEQYF. As DNA, the CDR3 is TGTGCCAGTAGTATAGATCAGGGGACAGGGGCCTACGAGCAGTACTTC.

The J gene is TRBJ2-5, the V gene TRBV5-1; 12 bases align to TRBD2. This CDR3 region has 16 residues. V lost 2 bases to trimming and J lost 7 bases; unmatched junction nucleotides: 9. CDR1 is SGHRS, CDR2 YFSETQ, per germline. The CDR3 spells CASSFEGLAGFATQYF. CDR3 coding DNA: TGCGCCAGCAGCTTCGAAGGACTAGCGGGGTTTGCGACCCAGTACTTC.

This clone was counted once. The V call is TRBV18, the J call TRBJ1-5; D unresolved. The CDR3 consists of 13 residues. The V end lost 8 bases, the J end lost 3 bases, and 11 bases lay between the germline ends. The germline V gene encodes CDR1 KGHSH and CDR2 LQKENI. In nucleotides, the CDR3 is TGTGCCAGCCAACGGGGTTTCAATCAGCCCCAGCATTTT. Translating it yields CASQRGFNQPQHF.

The chain couples TRBV5-4 to TRBJ1-1; D perhaps matches TRBD1 (5 bases). V was trimmed by 4 bases and J by 1 base, leaving 8 bases between them. CDR1 is SGHNT, CDR2 YYREEE, per germline (reference sequence). The CDR3 covers 13 residues. CDR3 sequence reads: CASSQGTNTEAFF. Written as DNA, the CDR3 is TGTGCCAGCAGCCAAGGGACGAACACTGAAGCTTTCTTT.